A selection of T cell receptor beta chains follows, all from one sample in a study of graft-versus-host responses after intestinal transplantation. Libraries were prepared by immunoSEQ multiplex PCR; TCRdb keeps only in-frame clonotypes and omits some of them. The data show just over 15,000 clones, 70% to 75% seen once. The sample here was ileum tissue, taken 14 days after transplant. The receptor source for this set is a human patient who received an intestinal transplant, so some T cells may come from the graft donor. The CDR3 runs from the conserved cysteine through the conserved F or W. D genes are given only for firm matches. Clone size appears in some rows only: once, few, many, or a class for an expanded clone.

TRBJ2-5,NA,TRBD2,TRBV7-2,TGTGCCAGCAGCCCTTCTAGCCTAGCGGCTGAGACCCAGTACTTC,CASSPSSLAAETQYF
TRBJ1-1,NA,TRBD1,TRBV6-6,TGTGCCAGCGGTACAGGGGGCGTCACTGAAGCTTTCTTT,CASGTGGVTEAFF
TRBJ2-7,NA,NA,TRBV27,TGTGCCAGCGCCCACAGGTCCTGGATCTACGAGCAGTACTTC,CASAHRSWIYEQYF
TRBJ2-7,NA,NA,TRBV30,TGTGCCTTGTCCTGGACAGGTGGAGGGTACGAGCAGTACTTC,CALSWTGGGYEQYF
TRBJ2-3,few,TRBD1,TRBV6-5,TGTGCCAGCAGTTACGGACAGGGGACAGATACGCAGTATTTT,CASSYGQGTDTQYF
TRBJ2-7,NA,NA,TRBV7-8,TGTGCCAGCAGCTTAAGGGGCATAGTCGAAGAGCAGTACTTC,CASSLRGIVEEQYF
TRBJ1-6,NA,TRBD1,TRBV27,TGTGCCAGCACCCAGGGGGCAGGTTCACCCCTCCACTTT,CASTQGAGSPLHF
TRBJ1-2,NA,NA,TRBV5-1,TGCGCCAGCCGCCGGGGCACCGGCTACACCTTC,CASRRGTGYTF
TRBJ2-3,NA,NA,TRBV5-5,TGTGCCAGCCAGGACTGGCGGTCTAGCACAGATACGCAGTATTTT,CASQDWRSSTDTQYF
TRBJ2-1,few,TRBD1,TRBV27,TGTGCCAGCAGTTTCGCAGGACAGGGTTGGAATGAGCAGTTCTTC,CASSFAGQGWNEQFF
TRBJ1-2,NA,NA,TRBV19,TGTGCCAGTAGCCTTAGGACACCAGCCTATGGCTACACCTTC,CASSLRTPAYGYTF
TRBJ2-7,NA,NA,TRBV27,TGTGCCAGCAGCTCTGGGGACAAGACCTACGAGCAGTACTTC,CASSSGDKTYEQYF
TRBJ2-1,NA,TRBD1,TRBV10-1,TGCGCCAGCAGTGAAGGGACAGGTCCGGAGAATGAGCAGTTCTTC,CASSEGTGPENEQFF
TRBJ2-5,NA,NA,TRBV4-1,TGCGCCAGCAGCCAAGACAGTGGGGAGACCCAGTACTTC,CASSQDSGETQYF
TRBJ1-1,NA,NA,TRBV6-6,TGTGCCAGCAGTTACGACCGAGGAAACACTGAAGCTTTCTTT,CASSYDRGNTEAFF
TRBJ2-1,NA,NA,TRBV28,TGTGCCAGCAGCCCCCTGATAGCGGAGTCCTTCTACAATGAGCAGTTCTTC,CASSPLIAESFYNEQFF
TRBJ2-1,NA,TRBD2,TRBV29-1,TGCAGCGTTGATCCGCGGGGGGGCCTCAATGAGCAGTTCTTC,CSVDPRGGLNEQFF
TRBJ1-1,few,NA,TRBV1,TGTGAACAGGGAGATGAAGCTTTCTTT,CEQGDEAFF
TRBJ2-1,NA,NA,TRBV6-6,TGTGCCAGCAGCGGAGACGGTGGCGAGCAGTTCTTC,CASSGDGGEQFF
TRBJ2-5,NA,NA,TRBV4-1,TGCGCCAGCAGCCAAGTTGTAGGGCCCCAAGAGACCCAGTACTTC,CASSQVVGPQETQYF
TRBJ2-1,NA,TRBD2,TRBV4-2,TGTGCCAGCAGCCTGAGACTAGCGGGGGGAGGGAATGAGCAGTTCTTC,CASSLRLAGGGNEQFF
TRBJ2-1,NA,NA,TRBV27,TGTGCCAGCAACTTAGGGGCCGGGACTGAGCAGTTCTTC,CASNLGAGTEQFF
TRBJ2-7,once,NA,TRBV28,TGTGCCAGCAGTCGACACCCGGGGAACTACGAGCAGTACTTC,CASSRHPGNYEQYF
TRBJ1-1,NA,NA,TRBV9,TGTGCCAGCACTTTGGGCCAGGACTCGAGGACTGAAGCTTTCTTT,CASTLGQDSRTEAFF
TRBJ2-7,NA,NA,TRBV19,TGTGCCAGTAGTATTTCAGGGGTCGAGCAGTACTTC,CASSISGVEQYF
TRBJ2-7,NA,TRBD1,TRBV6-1,TGTGCCAGTAGGGACAGGGGACTCTACGAGCAGTACTTC,CASRDRGLYEQYF
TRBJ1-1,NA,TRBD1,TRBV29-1,TGCAGCGTCGCCTACGGACAGGCTTACACTGAAGCTTTCTTT,CSVAYGQAYTEAFF
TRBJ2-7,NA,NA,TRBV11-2,TGTGCCAGCAGCTTAGCGAGGTCATCTTTCTACGAGCAGTACTTC,CASSLARSSFYEQYF
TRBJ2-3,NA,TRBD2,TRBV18,TGTGCCAGCTCACCACCGAGGAGGGTAGCGGGTCCCGATACGCAGTATTTT,CASSPPRRVAGPDTQYF
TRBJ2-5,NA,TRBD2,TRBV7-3,TGTGCCAGCAGCTTAACAGGACTAGCTTGGGAGACCCAGTACTTC,CASSLTGLAWETQYF
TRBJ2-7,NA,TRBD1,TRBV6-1,TGTGCCAGCAGCGCTACGGACAGGGGGCGCTCCGAGCAGTACTTC,CASSATDRGRSEQYF
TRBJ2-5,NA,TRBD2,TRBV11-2,TGTGCCAGTAGCTTGGGGCTAGCGGCCCAAGAGACCCAGTACTTC,CASSLGLAAQETQYF
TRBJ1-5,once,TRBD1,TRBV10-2,TGCGCCAGCACCGGGACAGGCATCGAGAAGCCCCAGCATTTT,CASTGTGIEKPQHF
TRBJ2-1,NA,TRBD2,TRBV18,TGTGCCAGCTCATCTCGTGGACTAGCGGGAGGGTCGGGTTTATGGAGGCTCGACAATGAGCAGTTCTTC,CASSSRGLAGGSGLWRLDNEQFF
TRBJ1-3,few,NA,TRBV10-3,TGTGCCATCAGTGAGGAACTCGGAAACACCATATATTTT,CAISEELGNTIYF
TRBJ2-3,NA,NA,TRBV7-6,TGTGCCAGCAGCTTAGTAAGGGGCGCAGATACGCAGTATTTT,CASSLVRGADTQYF
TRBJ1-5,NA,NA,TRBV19,TGTGCCAGTAGCGGAGGAGGCTATCAGCCCCAGCATTTT,CASSGGGYQPQHF
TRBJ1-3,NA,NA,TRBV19,TGTGCCAGTAGACCAACAGCCTCTGGAAACACCATATATTTT,CASRPTASGNTIYF
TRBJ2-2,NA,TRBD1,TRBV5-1,TGCGCCAGCCGAGGACAGGGGGACGGGGAGCTGTTTTTT,CASRGQGDGELFF
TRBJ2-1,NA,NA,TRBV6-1,TGTGCCAGCAGTGATGAGCGGCCTATTTACTCCAATGAGCAGTTCTTC,CASSDERPIYSNEQFF
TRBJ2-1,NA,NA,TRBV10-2,TGCGCCAGCAGTGAATTGCTAGCCTACAATGAGCAGTTCTTC,CASSELLAYNEQFF
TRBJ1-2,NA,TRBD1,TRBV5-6,TGTGCCAGCAGCTTGGTGACAGGGGGCTCGTTCTACTATGGCTACACCTTC,CASSLVTGGSFYYGYTF
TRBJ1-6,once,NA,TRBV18,TGTGCCAGCTCACCAGTTACGGAGCCAAATTCACCCCTCCACTTT,CASSPVTEPNSPLHF
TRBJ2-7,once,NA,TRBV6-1,TGTGCCAGCAGTGAATCCCCGGGGTGGGTTTCCTACGAGCAGTACTTC,CASSESPGWVSYEQYF
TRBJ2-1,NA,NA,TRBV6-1,TGTGCCAGCAGTGACCCCGAGCAGTTCTTC,CASSDPEQFF
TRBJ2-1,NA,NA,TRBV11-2,TGTGCCAGCAGCTTCGGCAGTGATGAGCAGTTCTTC,CASSFGSDEQFF
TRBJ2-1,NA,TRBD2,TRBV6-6,TGTGCCAGCAGCCCCGGGACTAGCGACTACAATGAGCAGTTCTTC,CASSPGTSDYNEQFF
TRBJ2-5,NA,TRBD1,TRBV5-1,TGCGCCAGCAGCCAGGACAGGGAGACCCAGTACTTC,CASSQDRETQYF
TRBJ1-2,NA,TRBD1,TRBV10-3,TGTGCCATCAGACCTTCGGACAGGGGGTACTATGGCTACACCTTC,CAIRPSDRGYYGYTF
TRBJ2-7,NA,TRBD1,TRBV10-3,TGTGCCATCAGTGGGACAGGGGGCAAGGTCGAGCAGTACTTC,CAISGTGGKVEQYF
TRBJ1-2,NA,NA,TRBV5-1,TGCGCCAGCAGCTTGGCGCGGGGTGAAGGTGGCTACACCTTC,CASSLARGEGGYTF
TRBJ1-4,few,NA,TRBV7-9,TGTGCCAGCAGATCGGACCTCAAAGTCGAACTGTTTTTT,CASRSDLKVELFF
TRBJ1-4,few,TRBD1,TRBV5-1,TGCGCCAGCAGCTTAGGGACAGCAACTAATGAAAAACTGTTTTTT,CASSLGTATNEKLFF
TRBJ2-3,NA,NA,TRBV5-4,TGTGCCAGCAGTGACACAGATACGCAGTATTTT,CASSDTDTQYF
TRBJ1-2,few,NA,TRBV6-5,TGTGCCAGCAGTTACGGTGGTGGAGGATACTATGGCTACACCTTC,CASSYGGGGYYGYTF
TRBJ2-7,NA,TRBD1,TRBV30,TGTGCCACGGGGACAGGGTGGTCGGACGAGCAGTACTTC,CATGTGWSDEQYF
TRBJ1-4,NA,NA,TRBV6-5,TGTGCCAGCAGTTCCAACAGGGATGGAAAACTGTTTTTT,CASSSNRDGKLFF
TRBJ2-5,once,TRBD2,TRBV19,TGTGCCAGTAGTATCCTTGGCGGGGGGCAAGAGACCCAGTACTTC,CASSILGGGQETQYF
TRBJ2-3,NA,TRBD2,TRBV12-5,TGTGCTAGTGGTTGGGGACTAGCGGGAGCAGATACGCAGTATTTT,CASGWGLAGADTQYF
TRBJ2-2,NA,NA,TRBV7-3,TGTGCCAGCAGCCCCACCGGAGGGCCCACCGGGGAGCTGTTTTTT,CASSPTGGPTGELFF